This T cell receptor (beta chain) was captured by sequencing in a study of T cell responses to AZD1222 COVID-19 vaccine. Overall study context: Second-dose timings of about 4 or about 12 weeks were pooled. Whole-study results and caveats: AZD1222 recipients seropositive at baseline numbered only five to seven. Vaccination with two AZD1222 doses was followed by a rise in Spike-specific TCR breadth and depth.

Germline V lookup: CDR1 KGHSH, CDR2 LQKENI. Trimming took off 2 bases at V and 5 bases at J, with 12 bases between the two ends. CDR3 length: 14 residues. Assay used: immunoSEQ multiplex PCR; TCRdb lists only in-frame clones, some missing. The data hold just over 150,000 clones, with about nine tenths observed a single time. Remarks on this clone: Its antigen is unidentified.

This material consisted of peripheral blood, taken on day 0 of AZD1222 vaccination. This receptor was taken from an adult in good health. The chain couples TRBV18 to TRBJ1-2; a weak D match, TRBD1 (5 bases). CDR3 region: CASSPGAGLYGYTF. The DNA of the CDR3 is TGTGCCAGCTCACCAGGGGCAGGGTTGTATGGCTACACCTTC.